A selection of T cell receptor beta chains follows, all from one sample in a study of CD8+ T cells in alopecia areata. Data came from immunoSEQ multiplex PCR; TCRdb stores just in-frame clones and leaves some out. The sample shows approximately 180,000 clones, 50% to 70% of them seen only once. Here the sequenced sample was CD4+ T cells sorted from blood, taken at week 0. The source is a human donor with alopecia areata. CDR3s include the opening cysteine and the closing phenylalanine or tryptophan. The order of the fields is V gene, clone size, J gene, D gene, CDR3 protein, CDR3 DNA. A D gene is named only where the DNA matches it firmly. Not every row has a clone size; where given, it reads once, few, many or a size class.

v_gene: TRBV2
abundance: -
j_gene: TRBJ2-7
d_gene: -
CDR3aa: CASSVGTTYEQYF
CDR3nt: TGTGCCAGCAGTGTAGGGACAACCTACGAGCAGTACTTC

v_gene: TRBV4-2
abundance: few
j_gene: TRBJ2-7
d_gene: TRBD2
CDR3aa: CASSQDERGRGYEQYF
CDR3nt: TGTGCCAGCAGCCAAGATGAGCGGGGTCGCGGCTACGAGCAGTACTTC

v_gene: TRBV7-9
abundance: -
j_gene: TRBJ2-4
d_gene: TRBD2
CDR3aa: CASSSLAGVTNIQYF
CDR3nt: TGTGCCAGCAGCTCATTAGCGGGGGTGACAAACATTCAGTACTTC

v_gene: TRBV11-2
abundance: -
j_gene: TRBJ2-7
d_gene: -
CDR3aa: CASSLSRDHYEQYF
CDR3nt: TGTGCCAGCAGCCTCTCGCGGGATCACTACGAGCAGTACTTC

v_gene: TRBV7-2
abundance: -
j_gene: TRBJ1-2
d_gene: -
CDR3aa: CASSRPTVMGGYTF
CDR3nt: TGTGCCAGCAGCCGTCCGACAGTGATGGGTGGCTACACCTTC

v_gene: TRBV6-5
abundance: few
j_gene: TRBJ1-3
d_gene: -
CDR3aa: CASSRGIGNTIYF
CDR3nt: TGTGCCAGCAGTCGGGGGATCGGAAACACCATATATTTT

v_gene: TRBV5-1
abundance: few
j_gene: TRBJ1-2
d_gene: TRBD1
CDR3aa: CASSWDRGGGYTF
CDR3nt: TGCGCCAGCAGCTGGGACAGGGGCGGCGGCTACACCTTC

v_gene: TRBV5-6
abundance: many
j_gene: TRBJ2-4
d_gene: -
CDR3aa: CASSLTGAKNIQYF
CDR3nt: TGTGCCAGCAGCTTGACAGGAGCCAAAAACATTCAGTACTTC

v_gene: TRBV29-1
abundance: few
j_gene: TRBJ2-7
d_gene: -
CDR3aa: CSARGPGLLDEQYF
CDR3nt: TGCAGCGCTCGAGGCCCGGGGTTGTTGGACGAGCAGTACTTC

v_gene: TRBV10-3
abundance: -
j_gene: TRBJ1-2
d_gene: -
CDR3aa: CASSYSPAGGYTF
CDR3nt: TGTGCCAGCAGTTACTCCCCCGCGGGTGGCTACACCTTC

v_gene: TRBV2
abundance: few
j_gene: TRBJ1-5
d_gene: -
CDR3aa: CASSERDQPQHF
CDR3nt: TGTGCCAGCAGTGAGAGAGATCAGCCCCAGCATTTT

v_gene: TRBV10-1
abundance: -
j_gene: TRBJ2-4
d_gene: TRBD1
CDR3aa: CASSEGTGGNIQYF
CDR3nt: TGCGCCAGCAGTGAGGGGACAGGAGGGAACATTCAGTACTTC

v_gene: TRBV5-1
abundance: -
j_gene: TRBJ1-2
d_gene: -
CDR3aa: CASSFSLSYGYTF
CDR3nt: TGCGCCAGCAGCTTTTCACTCTCTTATGGCTACACCTTC

v_gene: TRBV29-1
abundance: -
j_gene: TRBJ1-2
d_gene: -
CDR3aa: CSVGDLGGYTF
CDR3nt: TGCAGCGTGGGGGATCTGGGAGGCTACACCTTC

v_gene: TRBV11-2
abundance: -
j_gene: TRBJ2-7
d_gene: -
CDR3aa: CASSLGVSVYEQYF
CDR3nt: TGTGCCAGCAGCTTAGGAGTTTCCGTATACGAGCAGTACTTC

v_gene: TRBV14
abundance: -
j_gene: TRBJ1-6
d_gene: TRBD1
CDR3aa: CASSQDPGGYSPLHF
CDR3nt: TGTGCCAGCAGCCAAGACCCAGGGGGATATTCACCCCTCCACTTT

v_gene: TRBV29-1
abundance: -
j_gene: TRBJ1-6
d_gene: -
CDR3aa: CSARTEADSPLHF
CDR3nt: TGCAGCGCCCGGACAGAGGCAGATTCACCCCTCCACTTT

v_gene: TRBV6-6
abundance: few
j_gene: TRBJ2-7
d_gene: TRBD1
CDR3aa: CASSPRQGAAYEQYF
CDR3nt: TGTGCCAGCAGTCCCCGACAGGGGGCTGCCTACGAGCAGTACTTC

v_gene: TRBV29-1
abundance: -
j_gene: TRBJ1-2
d_gene: TRBD1
CDR3aa: CSVETTGGNYGYTF
CDR3nt: TGCAGCGTTGAAACGACAGGGGGTAACTATGGCTACACCTTC

v_gene: TRBV29-1
abundance: -
j_gene: TRBJ2-1
d_gene: TRBD1
CDR3aa: CSVGRGQLDEQFF
CDR3nt: TGCAGCGTTGGTAGGGGGCAGTTGGATGAGCAGTTCTTC

v_gene: TRBV5-1
abundance: -
j_gene: TRBJ2-3
d_gene: TRBD1
CDR3aa: CASSGQGSDTQYF
CDR3nt: TGCGCCAGCAGCGGACAGGGGTCAGATACGCAGTATTTT

v_gene: TRBV25-1
abundance: -
j_gene: TRBJ2-1
d_gene: -
CDR3aa: CASSGLQGPYNEQFF
CDR3nt: TGTGCCAGCAGTGGTTTACAGGGCCCCTACAATGAGCAGTTCTTC

v_gene: TRBV7-2
abundance: -
j_gene: TRBJ2-2
d_gene: -
CDR3aa: CASSFPNRSANTGELFF
CDR3nt: TGTGCCAGCAGCTTCCCTAACAGGTCCGCGAACACCGGGGAGCTGTTTTTT

v_gene: TRBV6-5
abundance: -
j_gene: TRBJ1-2
d_gene: -
CDR3aa: CASSRSRKGYTF
CDR3nt: TGTGCCAGCAGCCGAAGTCGGAAGGGCTACACCTTC

v_gene: TRBV29-1
abundance: -
j_gene: TRBJ2-3
d_gene: -
CDR3aa: CSVAPGKGGTDTQYF
CDR3nt: TGCAGCGTTGCGCCAGGGAAGGGGGGCACAGATACGCAGTATTTT

v_gene: TRBV4-1
abundance: few
j_gene: TRBJ1-4
d_gene: TRBD1
CDR3aa: CASSQAGTGGSKLFF
CDR3nt: TGCGCCAGCAGCCAAGCTGGGACAGGGGGTTCTAAACTGTTTTTT

v_gene: TRBV6-5
abundance: few
j_gene: TRBJ2-7
d_gene: TRBD1
CDR3aa: CASSYDPTGFGEQYF
CDR3nt: TGTGCCAGCAGTTACGACCCGACAGGGTTTGGCGAGCAGTACTTC

v_gene: TRBV30
abundance: -
j_gene: TRBJ1-6
d_gene: -
CDR3aa: CAWSVVSGPLHF
CDR3nt: TGTGCCTGGAGTGTGGTATCGGGACCCCTCCACTTT

v_gene: TRBV2
abundance: few
j_gene: TRBJ2-3
d_gene: TRBD2
CDR3aa: CASSETSKTQYF
CDR3nt: TGTGCCAGCAGTGAGACTAGCAAGACGCAGTATTTT

v_gene: TRBV30
abundance: -
j_gene: TRBJ2-1
d_gene: -
CDR3aa: CAWTGWAARDEQFF
CDR3nt: TGTGCCTGGACAGGGTGGGCCGCCCGTGATGAGCAGTTCTTC

v_gene: TRBV23-1
abundance: few
j_gene: TRBJ2-7
d_gene: -
CDR3aa: CASSHTNGTSYEQYF
CDR3nt: TGCGCCAGCAGTCATACCAACGGGACATCCTACGAGCAGTACTTC

v_gene: TRBV15
abundance: few
j_gene: TRBJ2-1
d_gene: -
CDR3aa: CATSRDGPSSYNEQFF
CDR3nt: TGTGCCACCAGCAGAGATGGTCCCAGCTCCTACAATGAGCAGTTCTTC

v_gene: TRBV21-1
abundance: few
j_gene: TRBJ2-3
d_gene: -
CDR3aa: CASSKAGTLDTQYF
CDR3nt: TGTGCCAGCAGCAAAGCTGGTACACTAGATACGCAGTATTTT

v_gene: TRBV30
abundance: -
j_gene: TRBJ1-2
d_gene: -
CDR3aa: CAWSRSGLRGYGYTF
CDR3nt: TGTGCCTGGAGTCGTTCGGGCTTGAGAGGCTATGGCTACACCTTC

v_gene: TRBV29-1
abundance: -
j_gene: TRBJ2-7
d_gene: -
CDR3aa: CSVDRGGGRSYEQYF
CDR3nt: TGCAGCGTTGATCGGGGTGGGGGCCGTTCCTACGAGCAGTACTTC

v_gene: TRBV29-1
abundance: -
j_gene: TRBJ2-2
d_gene: TRBD2
CDR3aa: CSGIVGTRGFAGELFF
CDR3nt: TGCAGCGGCATCGTCGGGACTAGGGGTTTCGCCGGGGAGCTGTTTTTT

v_gene: TRBV29-1
abundance: -
j_gene: TRBJ2-5
d_gene: -
CDR3aa: CSVEEGLYQETQYF
CDR3nt: TGCAGCGTGGAAGAGGGACTTTACCAAGAGACCCAGTACTTC

v_gene: TRBV30
abundance: -
j_gene: TRBJ1-4
d_gene: -
CDR3aa: CAWSSGTRSREKLFF
CDR3nt: TGTGCCTGGAGTTCCGGGACACGGTCACGGGAAAAACTGTTTTTT

v_gene: TRBV27
abundance: -
j_gene: TRBJ1-2
d_gene: -
CDR3aa: CASTYHYTF
CDR3nt: TGTGCCAGCACCTACCACTACACCTTC

v_gene: TRBV6-6
abundance: few
j_gene: TRBJ2-7
d_gene: -
CDR3aa: CASRPDLYSYEQYF
CDR3nt: TGTGCCAGCAGACCTGACCTTTACTCCTACGAGCAGTACTTC

v_gene: TRBV29-1
abundance: -
j_gene: TRBJ1-2
d_gene: -
CDR3aa: CSVDSTGPNYGYTF
CDR3nt: TGCAGCGTTGACTCTACAGGCCCTAACTATGGCTACACCTTC

v_gene: TRBV18
abundance: -
j_gene: TRBJ1-2
d_gene: -
CDR3aa: CASSPGLDRNYGYTF
CDR3nt: TGTGCCAGCTCACCAGGCCTCGACAGAAACTATGGCTACACCTTC